This T cell receptor beta chain was profiled in a study of vaccination and CD4 T cells after COVID-19. Study context: Four females and six males made up the convalescents, with two Hispanic.

This clonotype is a singleton in its sample. Each CDR3 protein is one row after TCRdb ran MiXCR on the PCR reads. The sample carries 25,000 to 30,000 distinct CDR3 sequences, under 65% recorded once. CDR1 is MGHDK, CDR2 SYGVNS, per germline. The V gene lost 8 bases and the J gene lost 1 base, with 15 bases spanning the gap. CDR3 length equals 14 residues. The time point is: late sampling 161 to 241 days after vaccination in three convalescent patients. The sample consisted of CD4+ T cells from blood, taken about 7 months after SARS-CoV-2 vaccination. The V and J genes are TRBV25-1 and TRBJ2-7; TRBD2 might be the D (6 bases). The receptor was isolated from a human donor who had recovered from COVID-19. The CDR3 coding sequence is TGTGCCAGCCAAACCGGACTACCTTCCTACGAGCAGTACTTC. This codes for CASQTGLPSYEQYF.